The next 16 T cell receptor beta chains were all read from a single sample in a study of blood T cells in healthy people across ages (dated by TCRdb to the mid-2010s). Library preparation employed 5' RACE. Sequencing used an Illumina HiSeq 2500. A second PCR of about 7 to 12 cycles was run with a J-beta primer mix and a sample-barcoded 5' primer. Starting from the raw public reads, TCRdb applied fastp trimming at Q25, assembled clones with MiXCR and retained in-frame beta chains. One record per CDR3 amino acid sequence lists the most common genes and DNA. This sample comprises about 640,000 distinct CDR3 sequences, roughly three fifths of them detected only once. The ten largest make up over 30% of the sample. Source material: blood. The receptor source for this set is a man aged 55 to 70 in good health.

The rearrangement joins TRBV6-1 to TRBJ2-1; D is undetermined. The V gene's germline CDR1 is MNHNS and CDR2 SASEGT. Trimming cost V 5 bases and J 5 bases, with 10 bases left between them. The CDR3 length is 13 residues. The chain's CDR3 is CASSPPDHNEQFF. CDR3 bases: TGTGCCAGCAGTCCCCCGGACCACAATGAGCAGTTCTTC.

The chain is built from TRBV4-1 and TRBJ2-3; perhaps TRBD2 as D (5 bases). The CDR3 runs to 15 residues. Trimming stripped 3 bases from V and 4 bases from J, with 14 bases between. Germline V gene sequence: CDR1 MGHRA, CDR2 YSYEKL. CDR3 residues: CASSQRPSGADTQYF. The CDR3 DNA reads TGCGCCAGCAGCCAGCGACCCAGCGGAGCAGATACGCAGTATTTT.

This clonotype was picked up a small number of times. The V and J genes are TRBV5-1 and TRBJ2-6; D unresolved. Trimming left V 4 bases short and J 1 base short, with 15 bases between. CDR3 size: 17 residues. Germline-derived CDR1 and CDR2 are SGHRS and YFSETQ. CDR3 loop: CASSGRSGSSGANVLTF. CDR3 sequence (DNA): TGCGCCAGCAGCGGACGGAGTGGCTCTTCTGGGGCCAACGTCCTGACTTTC.

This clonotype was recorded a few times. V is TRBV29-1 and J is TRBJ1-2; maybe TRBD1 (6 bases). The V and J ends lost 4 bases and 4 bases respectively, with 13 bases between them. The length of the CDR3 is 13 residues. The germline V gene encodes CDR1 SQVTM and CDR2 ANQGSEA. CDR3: CSVGEGQSYGYTF. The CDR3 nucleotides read TGCAGCGTTGGCGAAGGACAGTCCTATGGCTACACCTTC.

Here the CDR3 reads CASSHREDTEAFF. The CDR3 nucleotides are TGTGCCAGCAGCCATCGAGAGGACACTGAAGCTTTCTTT. J is TRBJ1-1 and V is TRBV3-1; D is uncertain. The V gene's germline CDR1 is LGHDT and CDR2 YNNKEL (reference sequence). The CDR3 length is 13 residues. V lost 3 bases, J lost 3 bases, and 8 bases lay in between.

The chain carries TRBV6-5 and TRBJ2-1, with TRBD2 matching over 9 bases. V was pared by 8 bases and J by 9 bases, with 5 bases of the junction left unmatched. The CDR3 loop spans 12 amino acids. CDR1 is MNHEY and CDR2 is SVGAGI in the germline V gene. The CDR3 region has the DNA TGTGCCAGCCAGGCTAGCGGGGCTGAGCAGTTCTTC. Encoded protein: CASQASGAEQFF.

The CDR3 DNA reads as TGTGCCAGCAGCCCGCCCTCGGGTGGGGAATATGGCTACACCTTC. The encoded protein is CASSPPSGGEYGYTF. The chain has TRBV7-9 and TRBJ1-2; no clear D. The CDR3 spans 15 residues. The germline V gene encodes CDR1 SEHNR and CDR2 FQNEAQ (reference sequence). Trimming pared 5 bases from V and 5 bases from J, leaving 18 bases between.

The CDR3 sequence is CAIRETGDRYGYTF. The CDR3 nucleotides read TGTGCCATCAGGGAGACAGGGGATCGCTATGGCTACACCTTC. V is TRBV10-3 and J is TRBJ1-2, with 8 bases identical to TRBD1. Germline CDR1 reads ENHRY; CDR2 reads SYGVKD. J gave up 4 bases and V 6 bases, and 7 bases lay outside the gene matches. This CDR3 has 14 amino acids.

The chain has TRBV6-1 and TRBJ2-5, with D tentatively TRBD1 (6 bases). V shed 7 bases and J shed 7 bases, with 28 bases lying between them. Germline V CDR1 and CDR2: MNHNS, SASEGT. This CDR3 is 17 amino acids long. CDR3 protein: CASTGTFDRIGAGTQYF. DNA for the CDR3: TGTGCCAGCACCGGAACTTTCGACAGGATTGGGGCCGGGACCCAGTACTTC.

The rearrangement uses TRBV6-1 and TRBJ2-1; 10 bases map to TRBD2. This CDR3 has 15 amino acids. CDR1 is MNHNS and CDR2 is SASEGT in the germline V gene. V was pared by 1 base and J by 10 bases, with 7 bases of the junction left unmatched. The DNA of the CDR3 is TGTGCCAGCAGTGAAGTCACTAGCGGGGCCGGGGAGCAGTTCTTC. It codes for CASSEVTSGAGEQFF.

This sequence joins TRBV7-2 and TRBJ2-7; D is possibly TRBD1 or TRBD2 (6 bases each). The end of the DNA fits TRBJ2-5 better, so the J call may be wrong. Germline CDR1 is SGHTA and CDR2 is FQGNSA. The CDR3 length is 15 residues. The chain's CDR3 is CASTLVGGKEETQYF. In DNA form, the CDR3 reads TGTGCCAGCACACTAGTAGGGGGGAAGGAAGAGACCCAGTACTTC.

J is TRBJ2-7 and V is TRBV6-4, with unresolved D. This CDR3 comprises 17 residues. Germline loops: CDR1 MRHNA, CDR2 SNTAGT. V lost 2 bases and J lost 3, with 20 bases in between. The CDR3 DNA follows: TGTGCCAGCAGTGACCCCCCTGGACCGCGAAATGGCTACGAGCAGTACTTC. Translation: CASSDPPGPRNGYEQYF.

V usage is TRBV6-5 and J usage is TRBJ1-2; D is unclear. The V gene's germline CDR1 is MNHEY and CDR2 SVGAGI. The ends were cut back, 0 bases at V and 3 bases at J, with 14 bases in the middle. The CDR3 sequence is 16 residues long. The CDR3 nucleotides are TGTGCCAGCAGTTACTCGAGAGGTACAAGGGACTATGGCTACACCTTC. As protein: CASSYSRGTRDYGYTF.

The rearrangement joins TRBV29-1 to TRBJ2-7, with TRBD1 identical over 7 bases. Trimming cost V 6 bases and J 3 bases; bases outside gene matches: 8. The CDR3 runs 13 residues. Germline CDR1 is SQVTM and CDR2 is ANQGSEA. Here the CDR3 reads CSVTGTRDYEQYF. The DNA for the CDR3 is TGCAGCGTGACAGGGACCAGAGACTACGAGCAGTACTTC.

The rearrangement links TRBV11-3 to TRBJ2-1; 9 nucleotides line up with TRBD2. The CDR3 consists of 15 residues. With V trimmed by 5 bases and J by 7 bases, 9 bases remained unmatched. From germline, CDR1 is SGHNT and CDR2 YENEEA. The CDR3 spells CASSPRSGGQNEQFF. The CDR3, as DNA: TGTGCCAGCAGCCCACGGAGCGGGGGGCAAAATGAGCAGTTCTTC.

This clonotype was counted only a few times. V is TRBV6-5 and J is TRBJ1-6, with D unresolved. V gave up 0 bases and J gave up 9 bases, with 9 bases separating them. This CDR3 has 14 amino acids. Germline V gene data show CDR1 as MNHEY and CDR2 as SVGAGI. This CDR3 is CASSYSDWGSPLHF. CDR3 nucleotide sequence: TGTGCCAGCAGTTACTCCGATTGGGGTTCACCCCTCCACTTT.